The source of this TCR beta chain is a study of resident and recirculating memory T cells in vitiligo. Study summary: Epidermis came from shave biopsies of lesional and nonlesional sites, plus PBMCs. The samples were homogenized without cell sorting before genomic DNA extraction. Study-level findings and limits: Sequences differed between biopsy sites and patients, suggesting private specificity.

Trimming left V 1 base short and J 6 bases short, with 6 bases between. This CDR3 contains 12 residues. Per the germline V gene, CDR1 is SGHVS and CDR2 is FQNEAQ. Worth noting for this clone: What it binds is unknown.

Clones were sequenced by immunoSEQ multiplex PCR, and TCRdb holds only the in-frame ones, with some missing. The profile shows approximately 69,000 clones, approximately 93% of them singletons. This clonotype was sampled from a male donor with vitiligo. Sample: blood. The J gene is TRBJ1-1, the V gene TRBV7-8; D uncertain. Written as DNA, the CDR3 is TGTGCCAGCAGCTTAGGCAGGTCTGAAGCTTTCTTT. Translation: CASSLGRSEAFF. The full variable domain, rest sourced from reference TRBV7-8 and TRBJ1-1, is GAGVSQSPRYKVAKRGQDVALRCDPISGHVSLFWYQQALGQGPEFLTYFQNEAQLDKSGLPSDRFFAERPEGSVSTLKIQRTQQEDSAVYLCASSLGRSEAFFGQGTRLTVV.